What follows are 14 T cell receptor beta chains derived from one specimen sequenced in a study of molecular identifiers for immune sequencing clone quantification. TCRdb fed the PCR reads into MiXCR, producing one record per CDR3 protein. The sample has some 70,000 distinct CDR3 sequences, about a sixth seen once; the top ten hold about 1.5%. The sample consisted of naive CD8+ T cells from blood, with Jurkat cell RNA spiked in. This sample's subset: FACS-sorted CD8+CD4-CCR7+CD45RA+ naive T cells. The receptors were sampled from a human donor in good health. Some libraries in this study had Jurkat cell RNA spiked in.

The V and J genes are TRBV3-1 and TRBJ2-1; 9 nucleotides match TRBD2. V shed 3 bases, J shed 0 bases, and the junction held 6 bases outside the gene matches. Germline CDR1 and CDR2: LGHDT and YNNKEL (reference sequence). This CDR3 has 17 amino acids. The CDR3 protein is CASSQRSGRSSYNEQFF. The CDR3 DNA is TGTGCCAGCAGCCAGCGGAGCGGGAGGTCCTCCTACAATGAGCAGTTCTTC.

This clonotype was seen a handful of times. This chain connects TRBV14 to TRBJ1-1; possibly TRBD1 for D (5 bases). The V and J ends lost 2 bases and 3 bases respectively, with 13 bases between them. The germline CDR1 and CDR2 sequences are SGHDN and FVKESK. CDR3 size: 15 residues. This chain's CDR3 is CASSQYWGRDTEAFF. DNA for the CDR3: TGTGCCAGCAGCCAATATTGGGGCCGGGACACTGAAGCTTTCTTT.

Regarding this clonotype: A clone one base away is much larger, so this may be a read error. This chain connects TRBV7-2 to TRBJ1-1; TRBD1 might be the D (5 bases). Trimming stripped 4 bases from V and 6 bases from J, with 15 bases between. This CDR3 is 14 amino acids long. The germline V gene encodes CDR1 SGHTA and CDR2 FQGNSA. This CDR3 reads CASSWGGEIAEAFF. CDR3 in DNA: TGTGCCAGCAGCTGGGGGGGGGAAATCGCTGAAGCTTTCTTT.

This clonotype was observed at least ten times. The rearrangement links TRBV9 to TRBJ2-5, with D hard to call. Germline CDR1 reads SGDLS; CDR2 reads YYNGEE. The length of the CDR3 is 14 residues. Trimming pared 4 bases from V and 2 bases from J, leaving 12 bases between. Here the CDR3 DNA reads TGTGCCAGCAGCCCTGACGGGTTACAAGAGACCCAGTACTTC. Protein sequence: CASSPDGLQETQYF.

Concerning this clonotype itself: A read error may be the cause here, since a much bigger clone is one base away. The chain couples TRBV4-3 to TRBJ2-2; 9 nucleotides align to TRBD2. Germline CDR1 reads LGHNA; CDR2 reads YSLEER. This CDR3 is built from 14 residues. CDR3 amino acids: CASGPGTSIGELSF. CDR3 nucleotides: TGCGCCAGCGGCCCCGGGACTAGCATCGGGGAGCTGTCTTTT.

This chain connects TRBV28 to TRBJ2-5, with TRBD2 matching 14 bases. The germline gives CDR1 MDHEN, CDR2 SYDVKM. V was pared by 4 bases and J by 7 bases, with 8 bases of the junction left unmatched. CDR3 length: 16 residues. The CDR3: CASSSDLTSGRGTQYF. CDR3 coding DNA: TGTGCCAGCAGTTCAGATTTGACTAGCGGGAGGGGGACCCAGTACTTC.

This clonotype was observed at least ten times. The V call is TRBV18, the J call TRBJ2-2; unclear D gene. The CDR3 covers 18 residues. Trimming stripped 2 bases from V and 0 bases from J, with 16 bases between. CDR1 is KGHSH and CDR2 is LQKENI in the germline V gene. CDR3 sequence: CASSPLSSEDPNTGELFF. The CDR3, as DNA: TGTGCCAGCTCACCATTGTCGTCCGAGGATCCGAACACCGGGGAGCTGTTTTTT.

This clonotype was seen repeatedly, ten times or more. The CDR3 DNA follows: TGTGCCAGCAGCACCCGCGGCGGGGGTTTGCGGGAGCAGTACTTC. It specifies CASSTRGGGLREQYF. This chain uses TRBV7-9 with TRBJ2-7; TRBD2 aligns across 7 bases. The CDR3 totals 15 residues. Germline V gene lookup returns CDR1 SEHNR and CDR2 FQNEAQ (reference sequence). V trimming: 5 bases; J trimming: 7 bases; junction bases outside the gene matches: 14.

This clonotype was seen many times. CDR3 loop: CAWSASVSYEQYF. CDR3 nucleotides: TGTGCCTGGAGTGCTAGCGTCTCCTACGAGCAGTACTTC. V gene TRBV30 combines with J gene TRBJ2-7; D perhaps matches TRBD2 (6 bases). Germline values: CDR1 GTSNPN, CDR2 SVGIG (reference sequence). V lost 1 base and J lost 0, with 7 bases in between. The CDR3 totals 13 residues.

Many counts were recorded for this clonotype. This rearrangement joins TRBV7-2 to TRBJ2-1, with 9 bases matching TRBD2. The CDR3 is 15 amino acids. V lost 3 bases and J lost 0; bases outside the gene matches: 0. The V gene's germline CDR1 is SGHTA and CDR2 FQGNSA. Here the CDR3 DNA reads TGTGCCAGCAGCTTTAGCGGGAGCTCCTACAATGAGCAGTTCTTC. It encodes CASSFSGSSYNEQFF. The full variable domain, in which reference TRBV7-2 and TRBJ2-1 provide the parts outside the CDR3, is GAGVSQSPSNKVTEKGKDVELRCDPISGHTALYWYRQSLGQGLEFLIYFQGNSAPDKSGLPSDRFSAERTGGSVSTLTIQRTQQEDSAVYLCASSFSGSSYNEQFFGPGTRLTVL.

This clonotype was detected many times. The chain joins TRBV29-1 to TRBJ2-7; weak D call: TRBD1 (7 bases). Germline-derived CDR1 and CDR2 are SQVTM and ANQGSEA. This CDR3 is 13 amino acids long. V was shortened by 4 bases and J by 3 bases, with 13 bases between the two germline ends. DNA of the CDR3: TGCAGCGTTGTCGGCCAGGGGGGCTACGAGCAGTACTTC. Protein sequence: CSVVGQGGYEQYF.

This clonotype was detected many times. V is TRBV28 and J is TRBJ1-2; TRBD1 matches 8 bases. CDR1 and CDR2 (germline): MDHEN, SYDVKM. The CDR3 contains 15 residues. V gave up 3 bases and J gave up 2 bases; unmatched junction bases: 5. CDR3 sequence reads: CASSFGQGHNYGYTF. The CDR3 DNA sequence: TGTGCCAGCAGTTTTGGACAGGGACACAACTATGGCTACACCTTC.

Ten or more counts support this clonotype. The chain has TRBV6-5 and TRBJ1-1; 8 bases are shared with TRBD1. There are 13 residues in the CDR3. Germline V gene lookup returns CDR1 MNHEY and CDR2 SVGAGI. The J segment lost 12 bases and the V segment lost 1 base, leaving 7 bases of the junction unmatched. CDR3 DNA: TGTGCCAGCAGTTACTTCTCGGACAGGGCGACTTTCTTT. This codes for CASSYFSDRATFF.

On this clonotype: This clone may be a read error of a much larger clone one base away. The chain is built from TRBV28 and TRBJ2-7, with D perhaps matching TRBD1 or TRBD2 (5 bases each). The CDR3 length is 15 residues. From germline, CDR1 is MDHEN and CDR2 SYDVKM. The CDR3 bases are TGTGCCAGCAGTTCCCCCGGGACCTTCTCCCACGAGCAGTACTTC. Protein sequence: CASSSPGTFSHEQYF.